These 5 T cell receptor beta chains were all obtained from the same sample, sequenced in a study of metastatic and nonmetastatic thyroid tumors. TCRdb reprocessed the PCR reads via MiXCR. The sample contains some 90,000 clones, around 9.2% of which appear only once. No patient had received any treatment before thyroid surgery. Sequencing was carried out using blood. The receptors were sampled from a female donor with papillary thyroid cancer or a benign thyroid nodule (not recorded which). Some clones in this sample may be carry-over from other donors' samples.

The CDR3 protein is CASSQGGGHGNTEAFF. As DNA, the CDR3 is TGTGCCAGCAGCCAAGGGGGGGGGCACGGGAACACTGAAGCTTTCTTT. The chain has TRBV3-1 and TRBJ1-1; tentative D call: TRBD1 (6 bases). V lost 1 base to trimming and J lost 1 base, with 13 bases between them. CDR1 is LGHDT, CDR2 YNNKEL, per germline (reference sequence). This CDR3 is 16 amino acids long.

This clone was detected many times. The V gene is TRBV6-4, the J gene TRBJ1-1; D is perhaps TRBD1 (6 bases). This CDR3 spans 14 amino acids. V was cut by 6 bases and J by 1 base, with 12 bases left in between. The germline gives CDR1 MRHNA, CDR2 SNTAGT. CDR3 sequence reads: CASRSTGKNTEAFF. In nucleotides, the CDR3 is TGTGCCAGCAGATCAACAGGGAAGAACACTGAAGCTTTCTTT.

This clone appeared a few times. The genes are TRBV9 and TRBJ2-3; 8 bases line up with TRBD2. This CDR3 is built from 17 residues. J gave up 3 bases and V 4 bases, and 13 bases lay outside the gene matches. Germline assignment: CDR1 SGDLS and CDR2 YYNGEE. CDR3: CASSPVSSGVRTDTQYF. The DNA of the CDR3 is TGTGCCAGCAGCCCCGTAAGTAGCGGGGTGAGAACAGATACGCAGTATTTT.

This clone appeared many times. The V gene is TRBV6-1, the J gene TRBJ1-3; D is perhaps TRBD1 (6 bases). The V and J ends lost 7 bases and 6 bases respectively, with 16 bases between them. This CDR3 has 14 residues. Germline V gene lookup returns CDR1 MNHNS and CDR2 SASEGT. CDR3: CASTARAGENTIYF. The CDR3 DNA sequence: TGTGCCAGCACTGCGCGGGCAGGGGAAAACACCATATATTTT.

As for this clone: Possible read error: a much larger clone is one base away. The chain recombines TRBV18 with TRBJ2-1; unclear D gene. The CDR3 is 17 residues long. Germline CDR1 is KGHSH and CDR2 is LQKENI. V was trimmed by 5 bases and J by 0 bases, leaving 17 bases between them. CDR3 nucleotides: TGTGCCAGCTCAATCCGGATGAACCGGCGCTCCTACAATGAGCAGTTCTTC. This gives the protein CASSIRMNRRSYNEQFF. Full variable domain (outside the CDR3, taken from reference TRBV18 and TRBJ2-1): NAGVMQNPRHLVRRRGQEARLRCSPMKGHSHVYWYRQLPEEGLKFMVYLQKENIIDESGMPKERFSAEFPKEGPSILRIQQVVRGDSAAYFCASSIRMNRRSYNEQFFGPGTRLTVL.